This TCR beta chain was recorded in a study of CXCR3-negative and CXCR3-positive naive CD8 T cells. Turning to the study itself: The dataset comprises 120 million to 150 million TRB reads in total, with about 1.5 +/- 0.3 million reads per library. Overall study findings and caveats: Both naive subsets showed comparably high diversity, and memory CD8+ cells showed much lower diversity.

It was by 5' RACE with UMI labels that the TRB cDNA libraries were prepared. TCRdb reanalyzed the 5' RACE reads and collapses them to one entry per CDR3 protein, without DNA. The table for this sample gives approximately 45,000 distinct CDR3 sequences. Triplicate sorts, 250,000 to 350,000 cells apiece, were made for each CD8+ T cell subset. With regard to this clonotype: Its antigen is unidentified.

Germline V gives CDR1 MNHEY, CDR2 SVGAGI. The length of the CDR3 is 12 residues. The chain uses TRBV6-5 and TRBJ1-1. The sample was memory CD8+ T cells from blood. This TCR came from a human donor in good health. Some clones in this sample may be carry-over from other donors' samples. CDR3 amino acids: CASSYPNTEAFF.